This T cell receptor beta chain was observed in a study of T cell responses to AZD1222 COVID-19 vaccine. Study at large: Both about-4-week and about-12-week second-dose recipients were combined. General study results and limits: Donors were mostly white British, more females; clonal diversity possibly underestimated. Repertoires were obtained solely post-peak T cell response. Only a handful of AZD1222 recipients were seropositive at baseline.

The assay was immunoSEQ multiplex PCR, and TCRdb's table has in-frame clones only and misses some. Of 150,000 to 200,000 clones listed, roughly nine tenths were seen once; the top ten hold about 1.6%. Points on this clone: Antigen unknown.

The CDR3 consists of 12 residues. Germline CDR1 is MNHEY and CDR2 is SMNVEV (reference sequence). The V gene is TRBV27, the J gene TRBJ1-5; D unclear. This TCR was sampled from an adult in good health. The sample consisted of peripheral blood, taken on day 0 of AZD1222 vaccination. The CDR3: CVAGGINQPQHF. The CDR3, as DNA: TGTGTCGCGGGCGGAATCAATCAGCCCCAGCATTTT.